The clone carrying this T cell receptor (beta chain) occurred once. Primed by a sample-barcoded 5' primer and a J-beta primer mix, a second PCR proceeded for about 7 to 12 cycles. Tags on each cDNA molecule came from a template-switch adaptor with 12 random nucleotides. One entry per CDR3 protein results from TCRdb running MiXCR on the 5' RACE reads. Among hundreds of thousands of distinct CDR3 sequences listed, 53% were seen once. The data belong to a study of blood T cells in healthy people across ages. The germline CDR1 and CDR2 sequences are DFQATT and SNEGSKA (reference sequence). Unmatched junction bases numbered 14, after V lost 5 bases and J lost 2 bases. CDR3 length: 17 amino acids.

Sequencing input: blood. This chain connects TRBV20-1 to TRBJ2-7; TRBD2 matches 11 bases. The TCR was taken from an elderly man in good health. CDR3 sequence: CSAPSGTSGGGTYEQYF. CDR3 sequence (DNA): TGCAGTGCTCCGTCCGGGACTAGCGGAGGGGGAACCTACGAGCAGTACTTC.